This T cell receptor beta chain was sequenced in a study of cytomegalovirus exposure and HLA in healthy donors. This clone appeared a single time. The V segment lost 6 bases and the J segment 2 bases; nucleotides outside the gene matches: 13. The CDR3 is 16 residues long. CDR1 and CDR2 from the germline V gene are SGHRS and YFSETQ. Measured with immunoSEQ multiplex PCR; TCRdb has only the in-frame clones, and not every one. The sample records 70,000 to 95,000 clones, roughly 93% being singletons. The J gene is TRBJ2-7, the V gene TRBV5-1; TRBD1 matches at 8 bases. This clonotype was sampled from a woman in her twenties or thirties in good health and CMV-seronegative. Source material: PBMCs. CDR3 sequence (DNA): TGCGCCAGCACAAAATTCACAGGGGGAACTACCTACGAGCAGTACTTC. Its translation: CASTKFTGGTTYEQYF.